A single T cell receptor (beta chain) is shown here with its context. Its antigen remains unknown. These data originate in a study of T cells expressing NK-cell markers. Turning to the study itself: The study drew TCR beta repertoires from sorted CD3+CD56+NKG2C+, CD3+CD56+NKG2C- and CD3+CD56-NKG2C+ T cells. Seven of the eight sequenced donors were HCMV-seropositive; one was seronegative. Study-level results: Dominant NKG2C+ clonotypes accounted for about 1.0-8% of CD8+ T cells in six donors.

Germline lookup yields CDR1 DFQATT and CDR2 SNEGSKA (reference sequence). This CDR3 region has 16 residues. UMIs were included in TCR beta cDNA generated by 5'RACE template switching. TCRdb re-called the 5' RACE reads; one entry per CDR3 protein, DNA not given. The sample is made up of about 550,000 distinct CDR3 sequences, and the top ten hold approximately 3.6% of it. This sequence originates from a man aged 18 to 30 in good health. The V and J genes are TRBV20-1 and TRBJ2-7; the TRBD2 assignment by TCRdb is unverifiable without DNA. The sample consisted of blood T cells: a sorted CD56 or NKG2C T cell subset, CD4+ or CD8+ T cells, or bulk PBMC T cells (not recorded which). The CDR3 reads CSASSRLSLAPYEQYF.